This TCR beta chain originates from a study of cytomegalovirus exposure and HLA in healthy donors. Study-wide findings and caveats: By a later analysis, the bulk of CMV-associated TCR beta chains appeared HLA-restricted. The study assumed roughly uniform donor sequencing depth for presence/absence analyses. TRBV6-2, TRBV6-3 and other indistinguishable V segments were excluded.

About this clone: Its target is not known.

Amplification used 60 Vbeta primers and 13 Jbeta primers. Sequencing was performed with immunoSEQ multiplex PCR; in TCRdb, only in-frame clones are kept and a portion is missing. Of roughly 190,000 clones in the sample, about 9% were seen once. Germline CDR1 is SGDLS and CDR2 is YYNGEE. There are 18 residues in the CDR3. V gave up 4 bases and J gave up 5 bases; unmatched junction bases: 16. The chain uses TRBV9 and TRBJ2-2; 8 nucleotides agree with TRBD2. The material sequenced was PBMCs. This clonotype was obtained from a woman aged 25 to 45 in good health and CMV-seropositive. The CDR3 region is CASSTGTSFVVRTGELFF. In nucleotides, the CDR3 is TGTGCCAGCAGCACCGGGACTAGTTTTGTTGTGCGGACCGGGGAGCTGTTTTTT.